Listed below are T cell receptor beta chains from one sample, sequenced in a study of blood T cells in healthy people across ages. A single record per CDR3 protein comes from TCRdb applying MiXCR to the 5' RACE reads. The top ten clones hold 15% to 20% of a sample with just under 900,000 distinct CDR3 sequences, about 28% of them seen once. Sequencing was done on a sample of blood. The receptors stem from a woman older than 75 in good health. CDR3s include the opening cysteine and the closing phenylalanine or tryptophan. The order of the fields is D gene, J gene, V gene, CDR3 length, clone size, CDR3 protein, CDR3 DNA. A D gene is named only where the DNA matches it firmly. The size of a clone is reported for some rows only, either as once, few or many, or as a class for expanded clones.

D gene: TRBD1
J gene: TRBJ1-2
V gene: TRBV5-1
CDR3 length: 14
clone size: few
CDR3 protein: CASSLGTGSRGYTF
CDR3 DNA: TGCGCCAGCAGCTTAGGGACAGGGAGTCGGGGCTACACCTTC

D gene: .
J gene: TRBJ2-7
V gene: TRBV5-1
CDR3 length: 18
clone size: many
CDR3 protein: CASSLEFRVVEAFYEQYF
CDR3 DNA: TGCGCCAGCAGCTTGGAGTTCAGGGTGGTAGAAGCCTTCTACGAGCAGTACTTC

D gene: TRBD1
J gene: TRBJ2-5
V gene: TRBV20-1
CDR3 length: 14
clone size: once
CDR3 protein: CSATRQGTSETQYF
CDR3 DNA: TGCAGTGCTACGAGACAGGGGACTTCAGAGACCCAGTACTTC

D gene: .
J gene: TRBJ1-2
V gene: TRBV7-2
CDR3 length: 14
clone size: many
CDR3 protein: CASSLAHGVYGYTF
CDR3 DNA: TGTGCCAGCAGCTTAGCTCACGGAGTCTATGGCTACACCTTC

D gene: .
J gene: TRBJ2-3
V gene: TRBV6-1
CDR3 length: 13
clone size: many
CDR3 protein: CASRGFRTDTQYF
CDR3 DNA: TGTGCCAGCAGGGGGTTTCGGACAGATACGCAGTATTTT

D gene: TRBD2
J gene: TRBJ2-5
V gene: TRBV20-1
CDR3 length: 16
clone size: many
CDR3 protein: CSASGTSGGVGETQYF
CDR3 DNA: TGCAGTGCTAGCGGGACTAGCGGGGGAGTTGGGGAGACCCAGTACTTC

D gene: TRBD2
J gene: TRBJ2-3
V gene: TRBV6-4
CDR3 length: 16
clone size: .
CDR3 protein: CASSEIAGVVGDTQYF
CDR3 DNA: TGTGCCAGCAGTGAAATAGCGGGAGTGGTTGGAGATACGCAGTATTTT

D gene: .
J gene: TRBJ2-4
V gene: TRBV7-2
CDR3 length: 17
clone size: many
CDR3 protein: CASSLRPPGVGKNIQYF
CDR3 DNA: TGTGCCAGCAGCTTACGGCCCCCGGGGGTCGGCAAAAACATTCAGTACTTC

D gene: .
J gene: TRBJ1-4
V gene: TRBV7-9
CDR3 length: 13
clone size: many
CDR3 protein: CASSLAGGEKLFF
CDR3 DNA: TGTGCCAGCAGCTTAGCCGGCGGTGAAAAACTGTTTTTT

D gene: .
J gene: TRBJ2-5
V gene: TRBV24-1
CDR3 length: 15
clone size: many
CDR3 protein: CATSDLGQGGETQYF
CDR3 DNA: TGTGCCACCAGTGATTTGGGCCAGGGAGGAGAGACCCAGTACTTC

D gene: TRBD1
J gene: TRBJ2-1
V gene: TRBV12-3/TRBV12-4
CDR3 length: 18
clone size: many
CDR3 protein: CASSLGMRWGQGHNEQFF
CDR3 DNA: TGTGCCAGCAGTTTAGGTATGCGATGGGGACAGGGCCACAATGAGCAGTTCTTC

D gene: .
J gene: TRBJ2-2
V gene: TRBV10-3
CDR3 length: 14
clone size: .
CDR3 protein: CAISESTGTGELFF
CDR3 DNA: TGTGCCATCAGTGAGTCGACCGGCACCGGGGAGCTGTTTTTT

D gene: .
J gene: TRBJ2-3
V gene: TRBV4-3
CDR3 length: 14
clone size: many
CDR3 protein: CASSGRGRTDTQYF
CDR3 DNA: TGCGCCAGTAGCGGCAGGGGTCGAACAGATACGCAGTATTTT

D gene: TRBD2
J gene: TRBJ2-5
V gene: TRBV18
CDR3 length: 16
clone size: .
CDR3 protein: CASSPWTSGARETQYF
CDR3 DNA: TGTGCCAGCTCACCGTGGACTAGCGGGGCAAGAGAGACCCAGTACTTC

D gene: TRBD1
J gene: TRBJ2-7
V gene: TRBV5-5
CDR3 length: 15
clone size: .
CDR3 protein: CASSPIRAGGVEQYF
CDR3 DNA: TGTGCCAGCAGCCCCATCCGGGCAGGGGGCGTCGAGCAGTACTTC

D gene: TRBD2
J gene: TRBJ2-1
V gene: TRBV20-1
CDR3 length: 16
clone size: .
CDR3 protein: CSAPTHGGRVNNEQFF
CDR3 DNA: TGCAGTGCCCCGACGCATGGCGGGAGGGTAAACAATGAGCAGTTCTTC

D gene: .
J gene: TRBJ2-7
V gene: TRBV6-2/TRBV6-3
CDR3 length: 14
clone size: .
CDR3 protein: CATQGREVSYEQYF
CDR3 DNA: TGTGCCACCCAGGGGCGGGAAGTCAGCTACGAGCAGTACTTC

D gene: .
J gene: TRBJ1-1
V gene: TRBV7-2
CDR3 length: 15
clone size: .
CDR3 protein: CASSLAGVGNTEAFF
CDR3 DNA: TGTGCCAGCAGCTTAGCCGGGGTGGGAAACACTGAAGCTTTCTTT